This T cell receptor (beta chain) was retrieved from a study of CD8 T cells in Susac syndrome (dated by TCRdb to about 2019). About the investigation overall: Among the sequenced Susac syndrome patients, about 6 had clinically active disease and roughly eight were in clinical remission. At blood withdrawal, Susac syndrome patients were either therapy-naive, taking corticosteroids (in some cases with IVIg as well), or taking IVIg alone. Repertoire sequencing was used to test whether CD8+ T cell activation and differentiation in Susac syndrome was antigen driven. What the study reported, not specific to this receptor: The TCR sequencing and HLA analysis was acknowledged to have included a relatively small number of individuals. In the CD4+ T cell repertoire of Susac syndrome patients, clonal expansion was not detected.

The CDR3, from cysteine to phenylalanine, totals 14 residues. Only CDR3 DNA remains: 42 bases, in frame from the first base. V was cut back by 0 bases and J by 3 bases, leaving a gap of 9 bases between them. According to the germline V gene, CDR1 reads SGHRS and CDR2 reads YFSETQ. High-throughput TCR beta sequencing profiled peripheral blood CD8+ and CD4+ T cells from healthy donors, Susac syndrome patients and multiple sclerosis patients. The Susac syndrome patients fulfilled recently defined diagnostic criteria for either definite or probable disease. Bulk CD8+ and CD4+ T cells were purified by magnetic negative isolation, while CD8+ TEMRA cells were enriched using FACS. Blood was drawn into EDTA tubes, processed within 24 hours, and PBMCs were isolated by density gradient centrifugation. PBMCs intended for TCR sequencing were cryopreserved in liquid nitrogen and were subsequently thawed in a 37 degrees C water bath. The sorted or isolated CD4+, CD8+ and CD8+ TEMRA cells reached a purity of at least 90%.

RNA was extracted with the RNeasy kit and roughly 0.45 to 1 ug was reverse transcribed using random hexamers. The immunoSEQ multiplex PCR assay, which covers 54 Vbeta and 13 Jbeta segments, was used to amplify TCR beta CDR3 regions. To correct PCR amplification bias, a synthetic template baseline was used for both primer optimization and computational correction. The paper's processing steps were these. Reads were annotated to V, D and J genes according to IMGT and were analyzed with immunoSEQ Analyzer, with only productive sequences retained. Clonality was computed as one minus Shannon entropy normalized by log2 of the number of productive unique sequences. For each patient and control, public and private clones were evaluated within the 100 most prevalent clones. A clone was defined as Susac-specific if it was absent from the healthy and MS cohorts, from some 1,100 published viral clones and from other ImmuneACCESS disease sequences. TCRdb's own reprocessing of the public reads used fastp at Q25 and MiXCR and kept productive beta chains. Each CDR3 protein appears once, grouped with its most common genes and DNA. The V and J calls here are based on TCRdb, not the publication. Recorded for this sample are around 170,000 distinct CDR3 sequences; 85% to 95% of them occurred a single time. Of the sample, 0.095% to 0.13% falls within the top ten clones.

As to this clonotype: The antigen this receptor binds is unknown. Base qualities are missing; no much larger clone stands one base away.

The sample comprised CD4+ T cells from PBMCs. The receptor chain draws on TRBV5-1 and TRBJ1-1; a confident D gene designation cannot be given. This receptor was taken from a human donor with Susac syndrome. The CDR3: CASSLALWDTEAFF. The DNA reads as follows: TGCGCCAGCAGCTTGGCACTCTGGGACACTGAAGCTTTCTTT.